The clone carrying this TCR beta chain was counted between two and nine times. Antigen: not known. The TCR library protocol was used to attach unique molecular identifiers. These identifiers were attached to individual cDNA molecules. TCRdb independently ran MiXCR on the 5' RACE reads; one entry per CDR3 protein. The data contain some 77,000 distinct CDR3 sequences, about 16% of them singletons. The V gene lost 2 bases and the J gene lost 7 bases, with 14 bases spanning the gap. The CDR3 is made up of 13 amino acids. CDR1 is SQVTM, CDR2 ANQGSEA, per germline. This sample stems from a study of early T cells in non-severe SARS-CoV-2 infection. At the level of the study: The input, bulk RNA from unsorted whole blood, was sequenced, and chains were unpaired.

Broader study findings: Missing private and CD4 specificities, VDJdb matching favored anti-spike CD8 responses.

V and J are TRBV29-1 and TRBJ2-5; possible D gene TRBD2, 6 bases. Material: whole blood. The TCR was taken from an adult who was a healthcare worker with PCR-confirmed SARS-CoV-2 infection or an uninfected control (not recorded which). Here the CDR3 reads CSVEPGRMVTQYF. CDR3 in DNA: TGCAGCGTTGAACCCGGGAGAATGGTGACCCAGTACTTC.